Following are 17 T cell receptor beta chains from one sample sequenced in a study of T-cell reconstitution after alpha-beta-depleted transplantation in children. A library of TCRbeta sequences, prepared with unique molecular identifiers, was generated. MiXCR, run by TCRdb on the PCR reads, gives a single entry per CDR3 protein. The top ten hold roughly 3.3% of the sample, which has hundreds of thousands of distinct CDR3 sequences, 18% seen once. The sample here was PBMCs from the stem cell graft donor, taken from the stem cell graft. The receptors were sampled from a human donor who donated a stem cell graft to a child with acute lymphoblastic leukemia.

This clonotype showed up just a few times. The chain links TRBV7-9 to TRBJ2-1, with 10 bases identical to TRBD2. The CDR3 loop spans 15 amino acids. Looked up from germline, CDR1 is SEHNR and CDR2 is FQNEAQ (reference sequence). J lost 6 bases, V lost 5 bases, and 7 bases had no gene match. CDR3 loop: CASSRTSGGVNEQFF. The CDR3 DNA is TGTGCCAGCAGCCGGACTAGCGGAGGGGTCAATGAGCAGTTCTTC.

The rearrangement uses TRBV11-3 and TRBJ2-7; D is undetermined. Germline CDR1 and CDR2: SGHNT and YENEEA. This CDR3 comprises 14 residues. V lost 4 bases to trimming and J lost 2 bases, with 12 bases between them. The CDR3: CASSSSRLTYEQYF. In nucleotides, the CDR3 is TGTGCCAGCAGCTCCAGTCGACTGACCTACGAGCAGTACTTC.

The chain recombines TRBV7-9 with TRBJ2-7; 7 nucleotides line up with TRBD2. CDR1 and CDR2 (germline): SEHNR, FQNEAQ (reference sequence). CDR3 length equals 15 residues. V dropped 0 bases and J dropped 2; count of bases not matched to a gene: 4. In DNA, the CDR3 is TGTGCCAGCAGCTTAGCAGGACTAGGTCCCTACGAGCAGTACTTC. Translation: CASSLAGLGPYEQYF.

CDR3 loop: CASRRDPGTSGSSYNEQFF. DNA of the CDR3: TGTGCCAGCAGGCGAGATCCCGGGACTAGCGGGTCCTCCTACAATGAGCAGTTCTTC. The genes are TRBV27 and TRBJ2-1; 12 bases map to TRBD2. The V gene's germline CDR1 is MNHEY and CDR2 SMNVEV (reference sequence). J lost 0 bases, V lost 6 bases, and 12 bases had no gene match. CDR3 length: 19 amino acids.

J is TRBJ2-6 and V is TRBV12-3 or TRBV12-4; 7 positions match TRBD2. V shed 8 bases, J shed 0 bases, and the junction held 19 bases outside the gene matches. There are 20 residues in the CDR3. DNA of the CDR3: TGTGCCAGCCTTTATCCCCGGGTGGGAGGGAGCAACTCTGGGGCCAACGTCCTGACTTTC. Amino acid sequence: CASLYPRVGGSNSGANVLTF.

In nucleotides, the CDR3 is TGTGCCAGCACCCCGGGATCCTACTCAAGCGAGCAGTACTTC. Its protein is CASTPGSYSSEQYF. The chain has TRBV3-1 and TRBJ2-7, with D possibly TRBD2 on 5 matching bases. Looked up from germline, CDR1 is LGHDT and CDR2 is YNNKEL (reference sequence). The CDR3 totals 14 residues. V dropped 7 bases and J dropped 6 bases, with 19 bases sitting between them.

The chain combines TRBV29-1 with TRBJ2-7, with 11 bases identical to TRBD2. Germline trimming cut 7 bases from V and 2 bases from J; bases unmatched to any gene: 7. There are 14 residues in the CDR3. The germline V gene encodes CDR1 SQVTM and CDR2 ANQGSEA. The chain's CDR3 is CSAVAGGFPYEQYF. The CDR3 bases are TGCAGCGCAGTAGCGGGAGGGTTCCCCTACGAGCAGTACTTC.

This clonotype was seen only a few times. The CDR3 sequence is CASSLTGLDLGRSTDTQYF. The CDR3 bases are TGTGCCAGCAGCTTAACCGGACTAGATCTAGGTCGGAGCACAGATACGCAGTATTTT. V and J are TRBV7-3 and TRBJ2-3, with 7 bases lining up with TRBD2. In germline, CDR1 is SGHTA, CDR2 FQGTGA. V lost 0 bases to trimming and J lost 0 bases; unmatched junction nucleotides: 12. This CDR3 comprises 19 residues. The full variable domain, in which reference TRBV7-3 and TRBJ2-3 provide the parts outside the CDR3, is GAGVSQTPSNKVTEKGKYVELRCDPISGHTALYWYRQSLGQGPEFLIYFQGTGAADDSGLPNDRFFAVRPEGSVSTLKIQRTERGDSAVYLCASSLTGLDLGRSTDTQYFGPGTRLTVL.

This clonotype was seen only a few times. J is TRBJ2-3 and V is TRBV29-1; a possible D gene is TRBD2 (7 bases). Germline V gives CDR1 SQVTM, CDR2 ANQGSEA. CDR3 length: 16 amino acids. V lost 3 bases to trimming and J lost 0 bases, with 16 bases between them. The CDR3 DNA reads as TGCAGCGTTGAGGGTCGGGGGGCAACTAGCACAGATACGCAGTATTTT. This codes for CSVEGRGATSTDTQYF.

This clonotype was seen a handful of times. This chain joins TRBV5-1 and TRBJ2-5; 7 positions match TRBD1. The CDR3 contains 16 residues. Trimming at V came to 1 base and at J to 1 base, leaving 7 bases not matched to a gene. Germline CDR1 SGHRS, CDR2 YFSETQ. CDR3 sequence reads: CASSLQGVQIQETQYF. CDR3 DNA: TGCGCCAGCAGCTTGCAGGGGGTCCAAATCCAAGAGACCCAGTACTTC.

In DNA form, the CDR3 reads TGTGCCAGCAGCTTACGGGGGGACGGAGGGACTGAAGCTTTCTTT. It specifies CASSLRGDGGTEAFF. The chain combines TRBV7-3 with TRBJ1-1, with a possible D match to TRBD1 (5 bases). Germline V CDR1 and CDR2: SGHTA, FQGTGA. Trimming removed 2 bases at V and 5 bases at J, with 15 bases between. The CDR3 length is 15 residues.

The chain is built from TRBV7-6 and TRBJ2-5, with D possibly TRBD2 on 5 matching bases. The V gene lost 3 bases and the J gene lost 1 base, with 12 bases spanning the gap. In germline, CDR1 is SGHVS, CDR2 FNYEAQ. The CDR3 is 15 residues long. CDR3 sequence reads: CASSFSRGGQETQYF. As DNA, the CDR3 is TGTGCCAGCAGCTTTTCCAGAGGAGGCCAAGAGACCCAGTACTTC.

This rearrangement joins TRBV5-6 to TRBJ1-2, with TRBD1 as a possible D gene (5 bases). Deletions cut 0 bases from V and 5 bases from J, with 11 bases between. This CDR3 contains 14 residues. The germline V gene encodes CDR1 SGHDT and CDR2 YYEEEE. Written as DNA, the CDR3 is TGTGCCAGCAGCTTGGGGGGCGCGAGGTATGGCTACACCTTC. Protein product: CASSLGGARYGYTF.

This clonotype came up a few times. The chain has TRBV5-1 and TRBJ2-2, with D hard to call. The CDR3 extends over 15 amino acids. Germline CDR1 reads SGHRS; CDR2 reads YFSETQ. V was cut by 1 base and J by 3 bases, with 10 bases left in between. The CDR3 spells CASSLQQPDTGELFF. DNA for the CDR3: TGCGCCAGCAGCTTGCAGCAACCCGACACCGGGGAGCTGTTTTTT.

The J gene is TRBJ2-2, the V gene TRBV20-1; no clear D. The V end lost 7 bases, the J end lost 5 bases, and 8 bases lay between the germline ends. This CDR3 is 11 amino acids long. Germline-derived CDR1 and CDR2 are DFQATT and SNEGSKA (reference sequence). The CDR3 bases are TGCAGTGGTCTAGGGACCGGGGAGCTGTTTTTT. This translates into CSGLGTGELFF.

J is TRBJ2-7 and V is TRBV6-5, with 12 bases matching TRBD1. Per the germline V gene, CDR1 is MNHEY and CDR2 is SVGAGI. The V segment lost 2 bases and the J segment 7 bases; nucleotides outside the gene matches: 6. The CDR3 contains 15 residues. The CDR3 loop reads CASSYEGQGAGEQYF. For the CDR3, the DNA is TGTGCCAGCAGTTACGAGGGACAGGGGGCCGGGGAGCAGTACTTC.

Only a few counts were recorded for this clonotype. The CDR3 DNA reads TGCGCCAGCAGCTCCCTGACCATTGGGAACACTGAAGCTTTCTTT. Translation: CASSSLTIGNTEAFF. This chain links TRBV5-1 with TRBJ1-1, with D unclear. The CDR3 is 15 residues long. Germline-derived CDR1 and CDR2 are SGHRS and YFSETQ. The V end was cut by 3 bases, the J end by 1 base, with 13 bases between.